One sample yielded the 10 T cell receptor beta chains listed below, sequenced in a study of cytomegalovirus exposure and HLA in healthy donors. PCR primers comprised 60 Vbeta and 13 Jbeta primers. Some clones are missing from TCRdb's copy, which holds only in-frame ones; the method was immunoSEQ multiplex PCR. The sample lists around 130,000 clones; around 80% were seen once. The sequencing sample was made of PBMCs. The receptors derive from a woman between 35 and 50 years old in good health and CMV-seronegative.

This clone appeared once. The genes are TRBV14 and TRBJ2-7; perhaps TRBD2 as D (6 bases). Trimming removed 0 bases at V and 0 bases at J, with 15 bases between. The CDR3 runs 17 residues. Germline V gene sequence: CDR1 SGHDN, CDR2 FVKESK. The DNA for the CDR3 is TGTGCCAGCAGCCAAGATTTGACGGGACTGTACTCCTACGAGCAGTACTTC. Translating gives CASSQDLTGLYSYEQYF.

The rearrangement joins TRBV4-1 to TRBJ1-5; no reliable D call. Germline values: CDR1 MGHRA, CDR2 YSYEKL. The germline V and J ends were trimmed by 0 bases and 3 bases, with 12 bases remaining between them. The CDR3 covers 16 residues. CDR3 nucleotides: TGCGCCAGCAGCCAAGATGAGGCCATCGCCAATCAGCCCCAGCATTTT. Its protein is CASSQDEAIANQPQHF.

A few counts support this clone. The V and J genes are TRBV27 and TRBJ2-4; tentatively, D is TRBD2 (5 bases). The CDR3 is made up of 14 amino acids. Germline V lookup: CDR1 MNHEY, CDR2 SMNVEV (reference sequence). Trimming took 2 bases from V and 7 from J, leaving 12 bases between them. CDR3 sequence (DNA): TGTGCCAGCAGTTTAGGTGGGAGTAAGAACATTCAGTACTTC. The encoded protein is CASSLGGSKNIQYF.

The V call is TRBV5-4, the J call TRBJ1-4; D might be TRBD1 (6 bases). This CDR3 is built from 14 residues. V lost 0 bases, J lost 5 bases, and 8 bases lay in between. Germline V lookup: CDR1 SGHNT, CDR2 YYREEE (reference sequence). The CDR3 DNA is TGTGCCAGCAGCTTGGGACAGGTGAATGAAAAACTGTTTTTT. It encodes CASSLGQVNEKLFF.

The rearrangement links TRBV6-5 to TRBJ2-7; 8 positions agree with TRBD1. V lost 6 bases and J lost 4; bases outside the gene matches: 8. Germline V gene data show CDR1 as MNHEY and CDR2 as SVGAGI. This CDR3 comprises 14 residues. DNA of the CDR3: TGTGCCAGCAGCTTCAGGGGGCTTTCTTACGAGCAGTACTTC. Translation gives CASSFRGLSYEQYF.

This chain joins TRBV27 and TRBJ1-1; unclear D gene. Germline CDR1 MNHEY, CDR2 SMNVEV (reference sequence). Trimming cost V 5 bases and J 4 bases, with 11 bases left between them. The CDR3 length is 13 residues. As DNA, the CDR3 is TGTGCCAGCAGTGACATTTTGGGCACTGAAGCTTTCTTT. This sequence encodes CASSDILGTEAFF.

The chain has TRBV19 and TRBJ2-6; 11 bases agree with TRBD2. The V gene's germline CDR1 is LNHDA and CDR2 SQIVND (reference sequence). The trim removed 5 bases at V and 0 bases at J, leaving 6 bases unmatched. This CDR3 has 18 amino acids. The DNA of the CDR3 is TGTGCCAGTAGTGGCGGACTAGCGGGTCCCTCTGGGGCCAACGTCCTGACTTTC. The encoded protein is CASSGGLAGPSGANVLTF.

The chain is built from TRBV28 and TRBJ1-5; D unresolved. The V and J ends lost 2 bases and 0 bases respectively, with 17 bases between them. The CDR3 length is 18 residues. CDR1 is MDHEN and CDR2 is SYDVKM in the germline V gene. The CDR3 loop is CASSLIVVGSRSNQPQHF. The DNA of the CDR3 is TGTGCCAGCAGTTTAATTGTTGTGGGCTCCCGTAGCAATCAGCCCCAGCATTTT.

This clone was seen a few times. This chain connects TRBV19 to TRBJ1-3, with D unclear. The CDR3 runs to 16 residues. The germline V gene encodes CDR1 LNHDA and CDR2 SQIVND (reference sequence). V lost 2 bases to trimming and J lost 0 bases, with 11 bases between them. The CDR3 loop reads CASSIQRASSGNTIYF. In DNA, the CDR3 is TGTGCCAGTAGTATACAACGTGCGAGCTCTGGAAACACCATATATTTT.

The chain couples TRBV7-9 to TRBJ1-5; perhaps TRBD1 as D (6 bases). V lost 4 bases and J lost 6, with 10 bases in between. There are 13 residues in the CDR3. Germline V gene lookup returns CDR1 SEHNR and CDR2 FQNEAQ (reference sequence). The CDR3 reads CASSSGAVQPQHF. CDR3 bases: TGTGCCAGCAGCTCAGGGGCGGTTCAGCCCCAGCATTTT.